Listed below are T cell receptor beta chains from one sample, sequenced in a study of shared clonotypes between healthy human individuals. Sequencing was performed with immunoSEQ multiplex PCR; in TCRdb, only in-frame clones are kept and a portion is missing. The sample holds about 690,000 clones, around 90% seen once. The sample comprised memory CD8+ T cells from PBMCs. The receptors were sampled from a man younger than 30 in good health. Some clones in this sample may be carry-over from other donors' samples. The CDR3 runs from the conserved cysteine through the conserved F or W. The D gene is left open where the match is weak. Expanded clones get a size class; other rows say once, few or many, or leave the size out.

-	TRBJ2-1	-	TRBV28	TGTGCCAGCAGTCCCGGTGGGGGAGCTGAACAGTTCTTC	CASSPGGGAEQFF
TRBD2	TRBJ2-1	-	TRBV9	TGTGCCAGCAGCGTAGCGGTCCGGGAGGGCCTAGGTAAGCAGTTCTTC	CASSVAVREGLGKQFF
-	TRBJ2-2	-	TRBV27	TGTGCCAGCAGATGGGACCTTGACACCGGGGAGCTGTTTTTT	CASRWDLDTGELFF
-	TRBJ2-7	-	TRBV28	TGTGCCAGCAGTTTGCTCATACTAGTTAGGTTTGCCTACGAGCAGTACTTC	CASSLLILVRFAYEQYF
-	TRBJ1-2	once	TRBV28	TGTGCCAGCAGTTTGGACAAAGGGCCAGATGGCTACACCTTC	CASSLDKGPDGYTF
-	TRBJ2-7	-	TRBV9	TGTGCCACACAGACGGACTACAATAAGCAGTACTTC	CATQTDYNKQYF
-	TRBJ1-1	-	TRBV21-1	-	CASSISTWGQGTPLPMNTEAFF
-	TRBJ2-2	-	TRBV5-1	TGCGCCAGCAGCTATGAAGCGGGCACCGGGGAGCTGTTTTTT	CASSYEAGTGELFF
-	TRBJ1-1	-	TRBV4-1	TGCGCCAGCAGCCAGGGATTGCTGTTTGAAGCTTTCTTT	CASSQGLLFEAFF
TRBD1	TRBJ2-3	-	TRBV9	TGTGCCAGCAGCGTAGTGACAGGGGGGACAGATACGCAGTATTTT	CASSVVTGGTDTQYF
-	TRBJ1-1	-	TRBV7-3	TGTGCCAGCAACCACCCCAGGTCTTTCTTT	CASNHPRSFF
TRBD2	TRBJ2-5	-	TRBV7-9	TGTGCCTCGGGAGGGGAGAGGGAGACCCAGTACTTC	CASGGERETQYF
-	TRBJ1-1	-	TRBV6-5	TGTGCCAGCTTCACAGTGAACACTGAAGCTTTCTTT	CASFTVNTEAFF
-	TRBJ2-1	-	TRBV7-2	TGTGCCAGCAGCTTACCCCGGGAAGTGGACAATGAGCAGTTCTTC	CASSLPREVDNEQFF
-	TRBJ1-4	-	TRBV2	TGTGCCAGCAGTGATACCCAGGGCGGTGAAAAACTGTTTTTT	CASSDTQGGEKLFF
TRBD1	TRBJ2-7	-	TRBV5-4	TGTGCCAGCAGCTCGACAGGGGGCGCGTACGAGCAGTACTTC	CASSSTGGAYEQYF
-	TRBJ1-2	-	TRBV29-1	TGCAGCGTGGGGTGGACACTTCCTAACTATGGCTACACCTTC	CSVGWTLPNYGYTF
-	TRBJ2-7	-	TRBV27	TGTGCCAGCAGTTCGGGGGTTGAGTCCTACGAGCAGTACTTC	CASSSGVESYEQYF
-	TRBJ2-7	-	TRBV11-2	TGTGCCAGCAGCTTAGGGCCTACCCGAAAGGAGCAGTACTTC	CASSLGPTRKEQYF
TRBD1	TRBJ1-2	-	TRBV28	TGTGCCAGCAGTTCCCCGCGGGGACAGACGGGCTTC	CASSSPRGQTGF
TRBD1	TRBJ1-2	-	TRBV5-1	TGCGCCAGCAGCCCCCCTCCGGGACAGGGGATCCCCTATGGCTACACCTTC	CASSPPPGQGIPYGYTF
TRBD1	TRBJ1-1	-	TRBV2	TGTGCCAGCAGACAGGACAGGGGAGACACTGAAGCTTTCTTT	CASRQDRGDTEAFF
TRBD2	TRBJ2-7	once	TRBV6-6	TGTGCCAGCACCCCGAGCGGGAGATACGAGCAGTACTTC	CASTPSGRYEQYF
-	TRBJ2-3	-	TRBV5-1	TGCGCCAGCAGCTTTTGGCCAGAAAGCACAGATACGCAGTATTTT	CASSFWPESTDTQYF
-	TRBJ2-1	-	TRBV7-9	TGTGCCAGCAGCTACGGACCTTCGGGGGATGAGCAGTTCTTC	CASSYGPSGDEQFF
-	TRBJ2-2	few	TRBV2	TGTGCCAGCGATTTGAGGCAGGCGAACACCGGGGAGCTGTTTTTT	CASDLRQANTGELFF
TRBD2	TRBJ2-2	-	TRBV6-5	TGTGCCAGCAGTTTTACTAGCGGGAGCACCGGGGAGCTGTTTTTT	CASSFTSGSTGELFF
-	TRBJ2-3	-	TRBV13	TGTGCCAGCAGCTTCAGGGGGGACACGGCGGATAGCACAGATACGCAGTATTTT	CASSFRGDTADSTDTQYF
TRBD2	TRBJ2-3	once	TRBV13	TGTGCCAGCAGCTTACGACTAGCGGGAGAGGTAGATACGCAGTATTTT	CASSLRLAGEVDTQYF
TRBD2	TRBJ2-1	-	TRBV7-9	TGTGCCAGCAGCTCTACTAGCGGGAAGAACAATGAGCAGTTCTTC	CASSSTSGKNNEQFF
-	TRBJ2-3	-	TRBV27	TGTGCCAGCAGTTTGATAATGGAGGATACGCAGTATTTT	CASSLIMEDTQYF
TRBD2	TRBJ2-7	-	TRBV27	TGTGCCAGCAGTTTACTAGCGGGAGGGCCCAACGAGCAGTACTTC	CASSLLAGGPNEQYF
TRBD2	TRBJ2-2	-	TRBV7-8	TGTGCCAGCAGCCCCGGGACTAGCGGGTTATACACCGGGGAGCTGTTTTTT	CASSPGTSGLYTGELFF
-	TRBJ1-1	-	TRBV18	TGTGCCAGCTCACCACTCCACACTGAAGCTTTCTTT	CASSPLHTEAFF
-	TRBJ1-1	-	TRBV7-6	TGTGCCAGCAGCTTAGAGTTGAACACTGAAGCTTTCTTT	CASSLELNTEAFF
TRBD1	TRBJ1-5	-	TRBV6-5	TGTGCCAGCAGTCCGGGACAGCAGCATCAGCCCCAGCATTTT	CASSPGQQHQPQHF
TRBD2	TRBJ2-1	few	TRBV7-9	TGTGCCAGCAGCTTAGGGGCGGGAGTCTACAATGAGCAGTTCTTC	CASSLGAGVYNEQFF
TRBD1	TRBJ1-2	few	TRBV4-2	TGTGCCAGCAGCCAAACAGGGGTAGGCGGCTACACCTTC	CASSQTGVGGYTF
-	TRBJ1-4	-	TRBV4-3	TGCGCCAGCAGCCAGGAACAGGGCTCAACTAATGAAAAACTGTTTTTT	CASSQEQGSTNEKLFF
-	TRBJ2-5	-	TRBV7-3	TGTGCCAGCAGCTTCACGTTCCTTCTAGGGACTGAGAAAGAGACCCAGTACTTC	CASSFTFLLGTEKETQYF
TRBD1	TRBJ2-7	-	TRBV27	TGTGCCAGCAGTCCGAGACAGGGGGCGTCTAGGGGGCAGTACTTC	CASSPRQGASRGQYF
-	TRBJ1-5	-	TRBV10-3	TGTGCCATCAAAGATTTCGAGCGGGGTCAGCCCCAGCATTTT	CAIKDFERGQPQHF
TRBD1	TRBJ2-1	-	TRBV27	TGTGCCAGCAGTTTAGGGACAGGGGGTCCTCCTGTCGAGCAGTTCTTC	CASSLGTGGPPVEQFF
TRBD1	TRBJ1-2	-	TRBV5-1	TGCGCCAGCACCGACGCGCCACGGACAGGGAGCAACTATGGCTACACCTTC	CASTDAPRTGSNYGYTF
-	TRBJ2-7	-	TRBV4-1	TGCGCCAGCAGCCAAGCCAGCCTCGGGAACGAGCAGTACTTC	CASSQASLGNEQYF
-	TRBJ1-2	-	TRBV11-1	TGTGCCAGCAGCTTGGTCGGAGGAAGCTATGGCTACACCTTC	CASSLVGGSYGYTF
TRBD1	TRBJ1-5	-	TRBV6-5	TGTGCCAGCAAGGCGACAGGGGGCGACAATCAGCCCCAGCATTTC	CASKATGGDNQPQHF
-	TRBJ1-5	-	TRBV5-8	TGTGCCAGCAGCTCGACCCCCAGGTTGAGCAATCAGCCCCAGCATTTT	CASSSTPRLSNQPQHF
-	TRBJ1-3	-	TRBV9	TGTGCCAGCAGCGTAGGAGGGCCCGTTGGAAACACCATATATTTT	CASSVGGPVGNTIYF
-	TRBJ2-5	-	TRBV7-9	TGTGCCAGCAGCTTATTTAGCGGCCAAGAGACCCAGTACTTC	CASSLFSGQETQYF
-	TRBJ2-3	few	TRBV7-9	TGTGCCAGCAGCCAGACTGGAGATACGCAGTATTTT	CASSQTGDTQYF
TRBD2	TRBJ2-1	-	TRBV29-1	TGCAGCGTTGAAGGACTAGCGCCTTACAATGAGCAGTTCTTC	CSVEGLAPYNEQFF
-	TRBJ2-7	-	TRBV5-6	TGTGCCAGCAGCGCGGGACCCCTCGAGCAGTACTTC	CASSAGPLEQYF
TRBD2	TRBJ2-3	-	TRBV7-9	TGTGCCAGCAGTCAAGCGGGAGAGAGCACAGATACGCAGTATTTT	CASSQAGESTDTQYF
TRBD2	TRBJ2-7	-	TRBV27	TGTGCCAGCACTAGCCTCGGGGCCGGGGGGGTCTACGAGCAGTACTTC	CASTSLGAGGVYEQYF